This T cell receptor (beta chain) was documented in a study of T cell responses to AZD1222 COVID-19 vaccine. In the study overall: Pooled in the analysis were second doses at about 4 or about 12 weeks. Study observations and caveats: Baseline seropositivity occurred in only 5 to 7 AZD1222 recipients. Following two doses of AZD1222, Spike-specific TCR breadth and depth rose. Along spike, vaccine-associated CD4 TCRs were found throughout, with dominance at 160-218 and 743-854.

Produced via immunoSEQ multiplex PCR; TCRdb's table is partial and in-frame only. In the table there are some 140,000 clones, approximately 80% of which are singletons. As to this clone: The antigen remains unidentified.

The CDR3 is 13 amino acids. J gave up 8 bases and V 0 bases, and 2 bases lay outside the gene matches. The V gene's germline CDR1 is SGHRS and CDR2 YFSETQ. The TCR originated in an adult in good health. V and J are TRBV5-1 and TRBJ1-2; 9 bases match TRBD1. This material consisted of peripheral blood, taken on day 0 of AZD1222 vaccination. The CDR3 DNA sequence: TGCGCCAGCAGCTTGGGGACAGGGGTCGGCTACACCTTC. Protein sequence: CASSLGTGVGYTF.